What follows are 24 T cell receptor beta chains derived from one specimen sequenced in a study of regulatory T cells in long-lasting Graves disease. Relying on iRepertoire HTBI primers and Arm-PCR of CDR3 regions, the team built TCR beta libraries. TCRdb ran MiXCR on the multiplex PCR reads and lists one entry per CDR3 protein. Here the sample spans around 360,000 distinct CDR3 sequences, about a sixth being singletons. Time point given: newly diagnosed GD, antithyroid drugs for less than 3 months. TCR sequences were obtained from RNA taken from PBMCs. This same sample was also part of a study on T cells in Graves' hyperthyroidism and ophthalmopathy.

The sequenced sample was peripheral blood mononuclear cells (PBMCs), obtained at new diagnosis, from a patient treated with antithyroid drugs. The receptors were gathered from a woman under 30 with Graves disease.

This clonotype was seen many times. V and J are TRBV28 and TRBJ1-5; no clear D. Germline assignment: CDR1 MDHEN and CDR2 SYDVKM. The CDR3 has 13 amino acids. The V and J ends lost 6 bases and 1 base respectively, with 7 bases between them. CDR3 bases: TGTGCCAGCAGAATCAACAGCAATCAGCCCCAGCATTTT. Translating it yields CASRINSNQPQHF.

This clonotype was observed a handful of times. The chain employs TRBV3-1 and TRBJ2-7; a possible D gene is TRBD2 (6 bases). V was clipped by 1 base and J by 0 bases, with 10 bases between them. This CDR3 spans 15 amino acids. Germline V gene lookup returns CDR1 LGHDT and CDR2 YNNKEL (reference sequence). The CDR3 protein is CASSQALTSSYEQYF. The CDR3 DNA follows: TGTGCCAGCAGCCAAGCCTTGACTAGCTCCTACGAGCAGTACTTC.

This clonotype turned up a few times. This chain joins TRBV5-1 and TRBJ1-6, with 11 positions matching TRBD1. The length of the CDR3 is 16 residues. Germline V lookup: CDR1 SGHRS, CDR2 YFSETQ. V lost 3 bases and J lost 7; bases outside the gene matches: 6. In DNA form, the CDR3 reads TGCGCCAGCAGCTCCGGGACAGGGGGTAGGAATTCACCCCTCCACTTT. Translation gives CASSSGTGGRNSPLHF.

The V gene is TRBV19, the J gene TRBJ1-5; a possible D gene is TRBD1 (6 bases). V shed 7 bases and J shed 11 bases, with 18 bases lying between them. The CDR3 extends over 13 amino acids. Germline CDR1 LNHDA, CDR2 SQIVND (reference sequence). The CDR3 loop is CASTPSTGRAQHF. The DNA for the CDR3 is TGTGCCAGTACTCCTTCTACAGGGAGGGCCCAGCATTTT.

This clonotype came up many times. The V call is TRBV24-1, the J call TRBJ2-3; unclear D gene. The V end was cut by 3 bases, the J end by 4 bases, with 4 bases between. Germline loops: CDR1 KGHDR, CDR2 SFDVKD. The CDR3 runs to 12 residues. The CDR3 DNA is TGTGCCACCAGTGATGCTCCAGATACGCAGTATTTT. It is translated as CATSDAPDTQYF.

This clonotype was seen ten or more times. One end of the junction is discordant with germline, which a read error may explain. The chain employs TRBV12-3 or TRBV12-4 and TRBJ2-7; 8 bases fit TRBD2. This CDR3 has 14 amino acids. CDR3 DNA: TGTGCCAGCAGTCGGGTCGGCGGGGGGCCCTTAACGAACTTC. Translating gives CASSRVGGGPLTNF.

This clonotype has at least ten counts. This chain joins TRBV6-2 or TRBV6-3 and TRBJ1-5, with 7 bases fitting TRBD1. V trimming: 0 bases; J trimming: 0 bases; junction bases outside the gene matches: 8. CDR1 MNHEY and CDR2 SVGEGT come from the germline V gene. The CDR3 extends over 18 amino acids. In DNA form, the CDR3 reads TGTGCCAGCAGTTACTCCGACAGGGAAAGGTTTAGCAATCAGCCCCAGCATTTT. It is translated as CASSYSDRERFSNQPQHF.

The chain employs TRBV20-1 and TRBJ2-7, with 10 bases fitting TRBD2. CDR3 length equals 15 residues. CDR1 is DFQATT and CDR2 is SNEGSKA in the germline V gene (reference sequence). Unmatched junction bases numbered 7, after V lost 5 bases and J lost 0 bases. The CDR3 nucleotides are TGCAGTGCTTTTACTAGCGGGAAGAGCTCCTACGAGCAGTACTTC. It translates to CSAFTSGKSSYEQYF.

This chain links TRBV5-1 with TRBJ2-1, with 7 bases identical to TRBD2. Germline lookup yields CDR1 SGHRS and CDR2 YFSETQ. The CDR3 spans 17 residues. With V trimmed by 0 bases and J by 3 bases, 9 bases remained unmatched. The CDR3 reads CASSLDGASGFYNEQFF. The DNA of the CDR3 is TGCGCCAGCAGCTTGGATGGGGCTAGCGGATTCTACAATGAGCAGTTCTTC.

This clonotype was counted many times. The V gene is TRBV20-1, the J gene TRBJ2-5; D remains unclear. Per the germline V gene, CDR1 is DFQATT and CDR2 is SNEGSKA (reference sequence). V was pared by 5 bases and J by 2 bases, with 3 bases between. This CDR3 has 10 amino acids. The CDR3 loop is CSAEQETQYF. The CDR3 DNA is TGCAGTGCTGAACAAGAGACCCAGTACTTC.

This clonotype was counted ten times or more. The chain has TRBV2 and TRBJ1-3, with D hard to call. Trimming shortened V by 7 bases and J by 0 bases, and 10 bases separated the two germline ends. This CDR3 region has 14 residues. In germline, CDR1 is SNHLY, CDR2 FYNNEI. CDR3 sequence: CASKEAHSGNTIYF. The CDR3 bases are TGTGCCAGCAAAGAGGCCCACTCTGGAAACACCATATATTTT.

The CDR3 sequence is CASSVGISLGSGTDTQYF. CDR3 bases: TGTGCCAGCAGCGTAGGGATATCCCTCGGGTCGGGTACAGATACGCAGTATTTT. The J gene is TRBJ2-3, the V gene TRBV9; D is uncertain. The germline gives CDR1 SGDLS, CDR2 YYNGEE. V lost 0 bases and J 3 bases, leaving 20 bases between the germline ends. This CDR3 is 18 amino acids long.

The table lists this clonotype with a few counts. The V and J genes are TRBV6-1 and TRBJ2-6; no firm D call. V lost 3 bases and J 2 bases, leaving 5 bases between the germline ends. Germline V lookup: CDR1 MNHNS, CDR2 SASEGT. The CDR3 has 14 residues. The DNA for the CDR3 is TGTGCCAGCAGTGAGGCCACTGGGGCCAACGTCCTGACTTTC. Its protein is CASSEATGANVLTF.

This clonotype was seen more than once but under ten times. The V call is TRBV6-2 or TRBV6-3, the J call TRBJ2-1; possible D gene TRBD2, 7 bases. Germline V lookup: CDR1 MNHEY, CDR2 SVGEGT. This CDR3 comprises 15 residues. Trimming took off 2 bases at V and 4 bases at J, with 12 bases between the two ends. The CDR3 loop is CASSYAGATYNEQFF. The CDR3 nucleotides are TGTGCCAGCAGTTACGCGGGGGCTACATACAATGAGCAGTTCTTC.

This clonotype was counted between two and nine times. V usage is TRBV24-1 and J usage is TRBJ2-5; a weak D match, TRBD1 (5 bases). Trimming took off 4 bases at V and 7 bases at J, with 21 bases between the two ends. Per germline, CDR1 KGHDR and CDR2 SFDVKD. This CDR3 region has 16 residues. This CDR3 is CATSDSLRPQTGTQYF. The CDR3 DNA follows: TGTGCCACCAGTGACTCCCTTCGGCCTCAAACAGGGACCCAGTACTTC.

V gene TRBV5-4 combines with J gene TRBJ2-3; D unclear. The CDR3 runs to 14 residues. V was trimmed by 6 bases and J by 0 bases, leaving 11 bases between them. Germline values: CDR1 SGHNT, CDR2 YYREEE (reference sequence). CDR3 in amino acids: CASTPDGSTDTQYF. The CDR3 nucleotides are TGTGCCAGCACCCCGGACGGCAGCACAGATACGCAGTATTTT.

This chain connects TRBV11-2 to TRBJ2-2, with D possibly TRBD2 on 5 matching bases. Germline values: CDR1 SGHAT, CDR2 FQNNGV. The CDR3 is made up of 19 amino acids. V was pared by 2 bases and J by 3 bases, with 22 bases between. The CDR3 coding sequence is TGTGCCAGCAGCTTATTTCTTTTGGACCCCGGGGTGGACACCGGGGAGCTGTTTTTT. Its translation: CASSLFLLDPGVDTGELFF.

This clonotype has only a few counts. The V and J genes are TRBV7-9 and TRBJ2-5; 9 bases agree with TRBD2. Looked up from germline, CDR1 is SEHNR and CDR2 is FQNEAQ (reference sequence). The CDR3 is 15 residues long. The trim removed 5 bases at V and 3 bases at J, leaving 7 bases unmatched. As DNA, the CDR3 is TGTGCCAGCAGCCCTAGCGGGGCCAGGGAAGAGACCCAGTACTTC. It codes for CASSPSGAREETQYF. The complete variable domain, with remaining parts taken from reference TRBV7-9 and TRBJ2-5, reads DTGVSQNPRHKITKRGQNVTFRCDPISEHNRLYWYRQTLGQGPEFLTYFQNEAQLEKSRLLSDRFSAERPKGSFSTLEIQRTEQGDSAMYLCASSPSGAREETQYFGPGTRLLVL.

This clonotype was picked up many times. The chain combines TRBV28 with TRBJ1-2; D is unclear. Trimming pared 7 bases from V and 4 bases from J, leaving 16 bases between. This CDR3 comprises 14 residues. Per germline, CDR1 MDHEN and CDR2 SYDVKM. DNA for the CDR3: TGTGCCAGCATTTTCAAGGGATCGGGCTATGGCTACACCTTC. Translated: CASIFKGSGYGYTF.

The rearrangement joins TRBV6-2 or TRBV6-3 to TRBJ2-1, with D possibly matching TRBD2 (6 bases). Trimming removed 2 bases from V and 8 bases from J, with 13 bases in between. Germline CDR1 reads MNHEY; CDR2 reads SVGEGT. This CDR3 has 14 residues. CDR3 bases: TGTGCCAGCAGTTACCGGGACTGGGGCTATGAGCAGTTCTTC. Residues: CASSYRDWGYEQFF.

This clonotype was found many times. The V gene is TRBV7-3, the J gene TRBJ2-7; a possible D gene is TRBD1 (6 bases). The V gene's germline CDR1 is SGHTA and CDR2 FQGTGA. The CDR3 sequence is 15 residues long. V was clipped by 0 bases and J by 7 bases, with 16 bases between them. The CDR3 DNA sequence: TGTGCCAGCAGCTTAACGGGGAAGGGGGTAATGGAGCAGTACTTC. Encoded protein: CASSLTGKGVMEQYF.

The chain recombines TRBV5-1 with TRBJ2-5, with 10 bases aligning to TRBD2. The CDR3 extends over 17 amino acids. CDR1 and CDR2 (germline): SGHRS, YFSETQ. The junction had 8 bases not matched to a gene; V was cut back by 3 bases and J by 0 bases. CDR3 region: CASSWGPSGGYQETQYF. CDR3 nucleotide sequence: TGCGCCAGCAGCTGGGGGCCTAGCGGGGGTTACCAAGAGACCCAGTACTTC.

This clonotype showed up many times. The rearrangement joins TRBV5-1 to TRBJ2-7; weak D call: TRBD2 (5 bases). The CDR3 has 15 amino acids. Germline assignment: CDR1 SGHRS and CDR2 YFSETQ. V shed 1 base and J shed 5 bases, with 16 bases lying between them. DNA for the CDR3: TGCGCCAGCAGCTTGAATACGGTTCCCGGGAACGAGCAGTACTTC. Translated, it gives CASSLNTVPGNEQYF.

The chain is built from TRBV9 and TRBJ2-7; weak D call: TRBD1 (5 bases). The CDR3 totals 15 residues. In germline, CDR1 is SGDLS, CDR2 YYNGEE. Trimming removed 0 bases from V and 5 bases from J, with 15 bases in between. The CDR3 here is CASSVALRTGDEQYF. CDR3 DNA: TGTGCCAGCAGCGTAGCTCTTCGAACAGGCGACGAGCAGTACTTC.